Below, 22 T cell receptor beta chains from the same sample are listed, as sequenced in a study of molecular identifiers for immune sequencing clone quantification. One entry per CDR3 protein, called by TCRdb with MiXCR from the PCR reads. The table shows about 510,000 distinct CDR3 sequences, with under 30% occurring only once. The sequencing input was naive CD8+ T cells from blood, with Jurkat cell RNA spiked in. The subset was: FACS-sorted CD8+CD4-CCR7+CD45RA+ naive T cells. Receptors were obtained from a human donor in good health. Some libraries in this study had Jurkat cell RNA spiked in.

CDR3 in amino acids: CASSRAGLAVEQYF. In nucleotides, the CDR3 is TGTGCCAGCAGCCGGGCGGGACTAGCGGTCGAGCAGTACTTC. The chain has TRBV3-1 and TRBJ2-7, with 11 bases fitting TRBD2. The V and J ends lost 4 bases and 6 bases, in that order; junction bases with no gene match: 5. This CDR3 is 14 amino acids long. Germline V gene data show CDR1 as LGHDT and CDR2 as YNNKEL (reference sequence).

This clonotype showed up many times. The rearrangement uses TRBV12-3 or TRBV12-4 and TRBJ1-1, with a weak D call TRBD1 (5 bases). This CDR3 is built from 14 residues. The V end lost 5 bases, the J end lost 4 bases, and 14 bases lay between the germline ends. The CDR3 bases are TGTGCCAGCAGTCCAGGCCCTGGGGGCACTGAAGCTTTCTTT. This codes for CASSPGPGGTEAFF.

As to this clonotype: This CDR3 is missing its conserved last phenylalanine or tryptophan, likely due to a read error. This chain joins TRBV4-1 and TRBJ2-7; no clear D. Trimming cost V 8 bases and J 0 bases, with 11 bases left between them. CDR1 is MGHRA, CDR2 YSYEKL, per germline. CDR3 length: 13 residues. The DNA for the CDR3 is TGCGCCAGCTCTCAGATACACTCCTACGAGCAGTACTCC. It encodes CASSQIHSYEQYS.

The CDR3 sequence is CASAMPPERYTDTQYF. The DNA for the CDR3 is TGTGCCAGCGCCATGCCCCCGGAGAGATACACAGATACGCAGTATTTT. The chain has TRBV2 and TRBJ2-3; D is undetermined. Per the germline V gene, CDR1 is SNHLY and CDR2 is FYNNEI. CDR3 length: 16 residues. Between the trimmed V and J ends, which lost 8 bases and 2 bases, there was a span of 20 bases.

This clonotype was counted a few times. The chain joins TRBV19 to TRBJ1-5; D is undetermined. V gave up 6 bases and J gave up 4 bases, with 10 bases separating them. The CDR3 length is 13 residues. Germline CDR1 is LNHDA and CDR2 is SQIVND (reference sequence). CDR3 nucleotide sequence: TGTGCCAGTAGCGATTCGTGGAATCAGCCCCAGCATTTT. This encodes CASSDSWNQPQHF. Together with reference TRBV19 and TRBJ1-5, the CDR3 gives the full variable domain: DGGITQSPKYLFRKEGQNVTLSCEQNLNHDAMYWYRQDPGQGLRLIYYSQIVNDFQKGDIAEGYSVSREKKESFPLTVTSAQKNPTAFYLCASSDSWNQPQHFGDGTRLSIL.

Details on this clonotype: Its ends do not fully match the called genes, so a read error is possible. The chain recombines TRBV10-3 with TRBJ2-7; D remains unclear. Germline CDR1 reads ENHRY; CDR2 reads SYGVKD. The CDR3 spans 12 residues. DNA for the CDR3: TGTGACATCAGTGAACCCCCCTACGAGCAGTACTTC. This gives the protein CDISEPPYEQYF.

This chain links TRBV13 with TRBJ1-1; the D gene is possibly TRBD1 (5 bases). Germline V gives CDR1 PRHDT, CDR2 FYEKMQ (reference sequence). The CDR3 totals 14 residues. The germline V and J ends were trimmed by 1 base and 6 bases, with 12 bases remaining between them. DNA for the CDR3: TGTGCCAGCAGCTTAGCCGTGCAGGGCCCTGAAGCTTTCTTT. Encoded protein: CASSLAVQGPEAFF.

V gene TRBV6-2 or TRBV6-3 combines with J gene TRBJ2-3, with a weak D call TRBD1 (5 bases). The CDR3 extends over 15 amino acids. Deletions cut 5 bases from V and 11 bases from J, with 23 bases between. CDR1 and CDR2 (germline): MNHEY, SVGEGT. The DNA of the CDR3 is TGTGCCAGCAGTCCATCCCAGGGCAGGCCTACCGGGCAGTATTTT. Amino acids: CASSPSQGRPTGQYF.

This clonotype was counted ten times or more. The V gene is TRBV6-5, the J gene TRBJ2-7, with 9 bases matching TRBD1. CDR1 and CDR2 (germline): MNHEY, SVGAGI. The CDR3 covers 15 residues. Trimming at V came to 0 bases and at J to 2 bases, leaving 2 bases not matched to a gene. The CDR3 nucleotides read TGTGCCAGCAGTTACTCCCGGACAGGGGCCTACGAGCAGTACTTC. It translates to CASSYSRTGAYEQYF.

The table lists this clonotype with many counts. The chain recombines TRBV6-5 with TRBJ2-3, with D perhaps TRBD1 or TRBD2 (5 bases each). This CDR3 comprises 16 residues. Looked up from germline, CDR1 is MNHEY and CDR2 is SVGAGI. Trimming removed 1 base from V and 0 bases from J, with 11 bases in between. This CDR3 reads CASSYYSGTSTDTQYF. DNA for the CDR3: TGTGCCAGCAGTTACTATTCAGGGACCAGCACAGATACGCAGTATTTT.

The CDR3 DNA follows: TGTGCCAGTGAGCGGGACCCCCTCCCGGATACGCAGTATTTT. Protein product: CASERDPLPDTQYF. The rearrangement links TRBV6-1 to TRBJ2-3; 7 bases map to TRBD2. This CDR3 is built from 14 residues. The germline V gene encodes CDR1 MNHNS and CDR2 SASEGT. J gave up 6 bases and V 9 bases, and 12 bases lay outside the gene matches.

This clonotype came up many times. V gene TRBV27 combines with J gene TRBJ1-5; D not resolved. Trimming took 1 base from V and 3 from J, leaving 7 bases between them. The CDR3 spans 14 residues. The V gene's germline CDR1 is MNHEY and CDR2 SMNVEV (reference sequence). As DNA, the CDR3 is TGTGCCAGCAGTTTATTAGGGAACAATCAGCCCCAGCATTTT. It translates to CASSLLGNNQPQHF.

This clonotype was seen a few times. The chain has TRBV6-2 or TRBV6-3 and TRBJ2-7, with D possibly being TRBD2 (5 bases). V lost 7 bases to trimming and J lost 4 bases, with 23 bases between them. Germline V gives CDR1 MNHEY, CDR2 SVGEGT. The CDR3 covers 16 residues. As DNA, the CDR3 is TGTGCCAGCACGAGGGCCACTCTACCACGGGGATACGAGCAGTACTTC. It is translated as CASTRATLPRGYEQYF.

The chain links TRBV27 to TRBJ2-1; D is perhaps TRBD2 (6 bases). The CDR3 totals 12 residues. Per the germline V gene, CDR1 is MNHEY and CDR2 is SMNVEV (reference sequence). V lost 8 bases and J 5 bases, leaving 10 bases between the germline ends. The CDR3 DNA is TGTGCCAGCGGACTACACCACAATGAGCAGTTCTTC. Translation gives CASGLHHNEQFF.

This clonotype was counted between two and nine times. The V call is TRBV14, the J call TRBJ2-7; D is possibly TRBD1 (6 bases). Germline CDR1 is SGHDN and CDR2 is FVKESK. V lost 5 bases, J lost 4 bases, and 9 bases lay in between. This CDR3 spans 12 amino acids. The CDR3 DNA is TGTGCCAGCAGCTGGACAGAGTACGAGCAGTACTTC. Residues: CASSWTEYEQYF.

This clonotype occurred many times. This sequence joins TRBV28 and TRBJ2-3, with 7 bases fitting TRBD1. The CDR3 is 14 residues long. J gave up 5 bases and V 5 bases, and 7 bases lay outside the gene matches. The germline V gene has CDR1 MDHEN and CDR2 SYDVKM. The CDR3 sequence is CASSPDRVEDTQYF. The CDR3 bases are TGTGCCAGCAGTCCCGACAGGGTCGAAGATACGCAGTATTTT.

The gene calls are TRBV3-1 and TRBJ2-7; tentative D call: TRBD2 (5 bases). CDR1 is LGHDT, CDR2 YNNKEL, per germline (reference sequence). Trimming shortened V by 0 bases and J by 4 bases, and 13 bases separated the two germline ends. This CDR3 has 15 amino acids. The CDR3 DNA is TGTGCCAGCAGCCAAGATACGGGGTGGGGTTACGAGCAGTACTTC. It is translated as CASSQDTGWGYEQYF.

Worth noting for this clonotype: One base away lies a much larger clone, so this may be a sequencing read error. The rearrangement links TRBV5-3 to TRBJ1-2, with a weak D call TRBD1 (5 bases). Being an ORF, TRBV5-3 has a function that is uncertain. The CDR3 runs to 16 residues. The V and J ends lost 8 bases and 0 bases respectively, with 20 bases between them. The CDR3 bases are TGTGCCAGCAGCGTGGACCTCTACAGGACTAACTATGGCTACACCTTC. This translates into CASSVDLYRTNYGYTF.

This clonotype was detected only a few times. The chain joins TRBV4-3 to TRBJ1-1, with 10 bases matching TRBD1. Germline V gene data show CDR1 as LGHNA and CDR2 as YSLEER. This CDR3 contains 16 residues. V lost 1 base to trimming and J lost 4 bases; unmatched junction nucleotides: 6. The CDR3 is CASSQGTGGAPTEAFF. CDR3 bases: TGCGCCAGCAGCCAAGGGACAGGGGGGGCCCCCACTGAAGCTTTCTTT.

As DNA, the CDR3 is TGTGCCAGCAGCTCGATGAGTCGTTCCGGGGAGCTGTTTTTT. This encodes CASSSMSRSGELFF. The rearrangement uses TRBV5-6 and TRBJ2-2; D gene ambiguous. Germline V gene lookup returns CDR1 SGHDT and CDR2 YYEEEE. V was trimmed by 3 bases and J by 6 bases, leaving 12 bases between them. The CDR3 is 14 amino acids.

V is TRBV9 and J is TRBJ2-7, with D possibly being TRBD1 (6 bases). CDR3 length: 15 residues. The V gene lost 6 bases and the J gene lost 9 bases, with 25 bases spanning the gap. CDR1 SGDLS and CDR2 YYNGEE come from the germline V gene. This CDR3 reads CASTLGAGDPGGQYF. CDR3 in DNA: TGTGCCAGCACCTTGGGGGCGGGTGATCCCGGCGGGCAGTACTTC.

The table lists this clonotype with a few counts. The chain uses TRBV15 and TRBJ2-7, with 11 bases matching TRBD2. The CDR3 has 13 amino acids. From germline, CDR1 is LNHNV and CDR2 YYDKDF (reference sequence). Unmatched junction bases numbered 4, after V lost 0 bases and J lost 12 bases. The DNA for the CDR3 is TGTGCCACCAGCAGAGATACGACTAGCGGGACGTACTTC. This sequence encodes CATSRDTTSGTYF.